The subject of this entry is one TCR beta chain. This sample is part of a study of response to subunit inactivated influenza vaccine. TCRdb redid the calling of the RT-PCR reads with MiXCR, one entry per CDR3 protein. Altogether about 650,000 distinct CDR3 sequences are present, 15% to 18% being singletons, with the ten largest covering around 10%. V was trimmed by 2 bases and J by 3 bases, leaving 11 bases between them. This CDR3 has 14 residues. This receptor was identified in a man aged 50 to 60 who received an inactivated influenza vaccine. Sequencing was performed on PBMCs from blood, taken 12 days after vaccination. J is TRBJ2-7 and V is TRBV12-3 or TRBV12-4; D gene uncertain. CDR3 DNA sequence: TGTGCCAGCAGTTTAACCGGGCGCGGCTACGAGCAGTACTTC. Amino acid sequence: CASSLTGRGYEQYF.